The 15 T cell receptor beta chains in this list originate from one sample, sequenced in a study of T-cell memory formation after mild COVID-19. TCRdb ran MiXCR on the 5' RACE reads and lists one entry per CDR3 protein. The top ten hold about 22% of the sample, which has hundreds of thousands of distinct CDR3 sequences, 18% seen once. The sample was PBMCs or a T cell subset sorted from them (not recorded which). These receptor sequences come from a man between 18 and 35 years old who had mild COVID-19 (a few samples of this study predate the infection). Cell type and time point are not known.

V usage is TRBV2 and J usage is TRBJ1-2, with TRBD1 matching over 8 bases. V lost 10 bases and J lost 6; bases outside the gene matches: 22. Germline CDR1 reads SNHLY; CDR2 reads FYNNEI. This CDR3 region has 17 residues. The CDR3 sequence is CAISLVGQGFSLDGYTF. The CDR3 coding sequence is TGTGCCATTTCTTTGGTTGGACAGGGTTTTTCTTTGGATGGCTACACCTTC.

This clonotype showed up just a few times. As DNA, the CDR3 is TGTGCCAGCAGCTTAATACCCGGTTGGTACAATCGACAGGGGGCGGGGAATGAGCAGTTCTTC. Residues: CASSLIPGWYNRQGAGNEQFF. The chain has TRBV7-2 and TRBJ2-1; 10 nucleotides match TRBD1. The CDR3 is 21 residues long. The trim removed 2 bases at V and 7 bases at J, leaving 23 bases unmatched. Germline CDR1 and CDR2: SGHTA and FQGNSA.

This clonotype was counted between two and nine times. This chain joins TRBV6-6 and TRBJ2-7; TRBD2 matches at 7 bases. V gave up 6 bases and J gave up 4 bases; unmatched junction bases: 6. Looked up from germline, CDR1 is MNHNY and CDR2 is SVGAGI (reference sequence). This CDR3 is 13 amino acids long. CDR3 loop: CASRSGLVYEQYF. The CDR3, as DNA: TGTGCCAGCAGATCCGGACTAGTTTACGAGCAGTACTTC.

This clonotype was counted a few times. The chain is built from TRBV20-1 and TRBJ2-3; 9 bases line up with TRBD2. CDR1 is DFQATT and CDR2 is SNEGSKA in the germline V gene (reference sequence). Germline trimming cut 5 bases from V and 6 bases from J; bases unmatched to any gene: 6. The CDR3 runs 13 residues. CDR3 in amino acids: CSAERGAGDTQYF. The CDR3 DNA reads TGCAGTGCTGAGCGGGGGGCAGGGGATACGCAGTATTTT.

The chain links TRBV2 to TRBJ2-1; maybe TRBD1 (5 bases). The germline V and J ends were trimmed by 6 bases and 1 base, with 13 bases remaining between them. The CDR3 is made up of 15 amino acids. Germline CDR1 reads SNHLY; CDR2 reads FYNNEI. CDR3 sequence reads: CASSFRDSSYNEQFF. For the CDR3, the DNA is TGTGCCAGCAGCTTCCGAGACAGTTCCTACAATGAGCAGTTCTTC.

V is TRBV28 and J is TRBJ2-7; TRBD1 agrees at 9 bases. CDR1 and CDR2 from the germline V gene are MDHEN and SYDVKM. CDR3 length: 15 residues. The V and J ends lost 4 bases and 4 bases, in that order; junction bases with no gene match: 8. The CDR3 loop reads CASSSGQGSLYEQYV. The CDR3 coding sequence is TGTGCCAGCAGTTCCGGACAGGGGTCCCTTTACGAGCAGTACGTC.

The V and J genes are TRBV5-1 and TRBJ1-2; D not resolved. Germline CDR1 is SGHRS and CDR2 is YFSETQ. The CDR3 loop spans 15 amino acids. Trimming shortened V by 3 bases and J by 6 bases, and 18 bases separated the two germline ends. CDR3 sequence (DNA): TGCGCCAGCAGCTCGGACGGATCCCATCCTCATGGCTACACCTTC. Translating it yields CASSSDGSHPHGYTF.

This chain connects TRBV6-2 or TRBV6-3 to TRBJ2-5; 8 nucleotides line up with TRBD1. Per the germline V gene, CDR1 is MNHEY and CDR2 is SVGEGT. The junction had 2 bases not matched to a gene; V was cut back by 0 bases and J by 2 bases. The CDR3 consists of 15 residues. The CDR3 reads CASSYSRDRQETQYF. CDR3 in DNA: TGTGCCAGCAGTTACTCGAGGGACAGGCAAGAGACCCAGTACTTC.

This chain uses TRBV10-3 with TRBJ2-1, with D hard to call. V lost 2 bases and J lost 9, with 11 bases in between. Germline V lookup: CDR1 ENHRY, CDR2 SYGVKD. The length of the CDR3 is 13 residues. CDR3 in DNA: TGTGCCATCAGTGAGCCCTATGAGAGTGAGCAGTTCTTC. This translates into CAISEPYESEQFF.

The rearrangement links TRBV4-3 to TRBJ1-2, with a tentative D call TRBD1 (5 bases). Per the germline V gene, CDR1 is LGHNA and CDR2 is YSLEER. The CDR3 runs 15 residues. V dropped 0 bases and J dropped 4 bases, with 12 bases sitting between them. CDR3 nucleotide sequence: TGCGCCAGCAGCCAAGATCTTCCCGGGGGCTATGGCTACACCTTC. As protein: CASSQDLPGGYGYTF.

The J gene is TRBJ2-3, the V gene TRBV6-2 or TRBV6-3; a possible D gene is TRBD1 (6 bases). The ends were cut back, 3 bases at V and 0 bases at J, with 7 bases in the middle. There are 14 residues in the CDR3. Germline V CDR1 and CDR2: MNHEY, SVGEGT. The CDR3 DNA follows: TGTGCCAGCAGTTATGACAGGAGCACAGATACGCAGTATTTT. It specifies CASSYDRSTDTQYF.

This clonotype was recorded a few times. The rearrangement uses TRBV7-2 and TRBJ1-6; TRBD1 matches at 9 bases. This CDR3 has 17 amino acids. V was clipped by 4 bases and J by 8 bases; unmatched bases: 12. The germline V gene encodes CDR1 SGHTA and CDR2 FQGNSA. CDR3 in amino acids: CASSSRLTGGLYSPLHF. In DNA, the CDR3 is TGTGCCAGCAGCTCCAGACTCACAGGGGGCCTATATTCACCCCTCCACTTT.

Details on this clonotype: A read error is possible here, since a much larger clone lies one base away. The CDR3, as DNA: TGCGCCAGCAGTCAGACAGGGCGAGGGGAAGAGACCCAGTACTTC. Its protein product is CASSQTGRGEETQYF. V gene TRBV5-1 combines with J gene TRBJ2-5, with TRBD1 matching 7 bases. The CDR3 runs 15 residues. Germline-derived CDR1 and CDR2 are SGHRS and YFSETQ. The junction had 10 bases not matched to a gene; V was cut back by 5 bases and J by 3 bases.

The chain uses TRBV10-3 and TRBJ2-5; 11 bases fit TRBD1. Germline loops: CDR1 ENHRY, CDR2 SYGVKD. With V trimmed by 3 bases and J by 5 bases, 2 bases remained unmatched. There are 14 residues in the CDR3. CDR3 residues: CAISDGQGAETQYF. The CDR3, as DNA: TGTGCCATCAGTGACGGACAGGGGGCTGAGACCCAGTACTTC.

The gene calls are TRBV6-6 and TRBJ2-3, with 9 nucleotides matching TRBD2. The CDR3 loop spans 20 amino acids. V lost 2 bases and J lost 3; bases outside the gene matches: 18. Germline V lookup: CDR1 MNHNY, CDR2 SVGAGI (reference sequence). DNA of the CDR3: TGTGCCAGCAGTTACAGAGGGCCGGATCCTTCTAGCGGGGTTACAGATACGCAGTATTTT. Protein: CASSYRGPDPSSGVTDTQYF.